The rows below give T cell receptor beta chains drawn from one sample of a study of blood T cell repertoires in COVID-19. Method: immunoSEQ multiplex PCR; TCRdb's copy keeps in-frame clones and lacks some. The table includes more than 100,000 clones, around nine tenths detected once. The specimen sequenced was peripheral blood. The source of these receptors is a man between 50 and 59 years old in a cohort sampled during active COVID-19. The CDR3 runs from the conserved cysteine through the conserved F or W. Each record gives: clone size, D gene, J gene, V gene, CDR3 protein, CDR3 DNA. A D gene is named only where the DNA matches it firmly. Clone size is stated in some rows and not others, as once, few, many or a class when expanded.

once - TRBJ1-2 TRBV6-1 CASSEEGRPNYGYTF TGTGCCAGCAGTGAAGAAGGCAGGCCGAACTATGGCTACACCTTC
once - TRBJ1-6 TRBV12-5 CASGLGGHTPLHF TGTGCTAGTGGTTTGGGAGGCCACACACCCCTCCACTTT
- TRBD1 TRBJ2-7 TRBV2 CAILGEDRQGLSYEQYF TGTGCCATCCTGGGAGAAGATAGACAGGGCCTCTCTTACGAGCAGTACTTC
- - TRBJ1-2 TRBV19 CASSGGSPYHYGYTF TGTGCCAGTAGTGGCGGTTCGCCCTACCACTATGGCTACACCTTC
- TRBD1 TRBJ2-1 TRBV6-2/TRBV6-3 CASSSRQGTYNEQFF TGTGCCAGCAGTTCGCGACAGGGAACCTACAATGAGCAGTTCTTC
- TRBD2 TRBJ2-1 TRBV5-4 CASNSMGLAGGSNEQFF TGTGCCAGCAACTCGATGGGACTAGCGGGGGGGTCGAATGAGCAGTTCTTC
- TRBD2 TRBJ2-3 TRBV11-2 CASSFLAGGADTQYF TGTGCCAGCAGCTTCCTAGCGGGGGGGGCAGATACGCAGTATTTT
- - TRBJ2-3 TRBV5-1 CASSSGSTDTQYF TGCGCCAGCAGCTCGGGGTCGACAGATACGCAGTATTTT
- - TRBJ1-3 TRBV3-1/TRBV3-2 CASSQGTGLSGNTIYF TGTGCCAGCAGCCAAGGGACGGGACTTTCTGGAAACACCATATATTTT
- - TRBJ1-2 TRBV3-1/TRBV3-2 CASSQGRQANYGYTF TGTGCCAGCAGCCAAGGTCGACAGGCCAACTATGGCTACACCTTC